These 18 T cell receptor beta chains came from one sample sequenced in a study of T-cell reconstitution after alpha-beta-depleted transplantation in children. TCRbeta library construction was performed incorporating unique molecular identifiers. TCRdb called the PCR reads again in MiXCR, with one record for every CDR3 protein. In the table there are around 410,000 distinct CDR3 sequences, approximately 11% of which are singletons. The sequencing used PBMCs from the stem cell graft donor, collected from the stem cell graft. The receptor source for this set is a human donor who donated a stem cell graft to a child with acute myeloid leukemia.

The table lists this clonotype with a few counts. The rearrangement uses TRBV12-3 or TRBV12-4 and TRBJ2-4; possible D gene TRBD1, 6 bases. The V end lost 5 bases, the J end lost 0 bases, and 11 bases lay between the germline ends. The CDR3 contains 15 residues. This CDR3 is CASSPSGAAKNIQYF. For the CDR3, the DNA is TGTGCCAGCAGTCCTTCAGGGGCAGCCAAAAACATTCAGTACTTC.

The chain uses TRBV6-5 and TRBJ2-3; TRBD2 agrees at 15 bases. Per the germline V gene, CDR1 is MNHEY and CDR2 is SVGAGI. This CDR3 has 18 residues. Germline trimming cut 0 bases from V and 4 bases from J; bases unmatched to any gene: 5. The CDR3, as DNA: TGTGCCAGCAGTTACTCTGGACTAGCGGGAGGGCCATCAGATACGCAGTATTTT. It yields the protein CASSYSGLAGGPSDTQYF.

This clonotype has more than one count but fewer than ten. This chain links TRBV5-1 with TRBJ2-1; D may be TRBD2 (5 bases). The CDR3 is 14 amino acids. The germline CDR1 and CDR2 sequences are SGHRS and YFSETQ. The V and J ends lost 3 bases and 0 bases respectively, with 7 bases between them. This CDR3 is CASSSAGSYNEQFF. Written as DNA, the CDR3 is TGCGCCAGCAGCTCCGCGGGCTCCTACAATGAGCAGTTCTTC.

The rearrangement joins TRBV3-1 to TRBJ1-3; tentatively, D is TRBD1 (6 bases). Germline CDR1 is LGHDT and CDR2 is YNNKEL (reference sequence). This CDR3 is 18 amino acids long. Deletions cut 3 bases from V and 4 bases from J, with 22 bases between. Written as DNA, the CDR3 is TGTGCCAGCAGCCAGGGGGACGCAGGGGCCGGTTGGGGAAACACCATATATTTT. Protein product: CASSQGDAGAGWGNTIYF.

V usage is TRBV12-3 or TRBV12-4 and J usage is TRBJ2-5; D is unclear. V dropped 8 bases and J dropped 0 bases, with 7 bases sitting between them. The CDR3 has 12 amino acids. CDR3: CASAVYQETQYF. Written as DNA, the CDR3 is TGTGCCAGCGCGGTGTACCAAGAGACCCAGTACTTC.

The gene calls are TRBV18 and TRBJ2-1, with TRBD2 matching over 7 bases. The length of the CDR3 is 16 residues. J was trimmed by 3 bases and V by 6 bases; bases with no gene match: 11. CDR1 and CDR2 (germline): KGHSH, LQKENI. Here the CDR3 reads CASSPRDGRHYNEQFF. The CDR3, as DNA: TGTGCCAGCTCCCCTAGGGACGGGAGGCACTACAATGAGCAGTTCTTC.

This clonotype was seen a few times. The chain uses TRBV5-6 and TRBJ1-4, with TRBD1 as a possible D gene (6 bases). Germline loops: CDR1 SGHDT, CDR2 YYEEEE. This CDR3 has 17 residues. Trimming removed 0 bases from V and 7 bases from J, with 19 bases in between. CDR3 sequence reads: CASSLGAGGDLFEKLFF. Written as DNA, the CDR3 is TGTGCCAGCAGCTTGGGAGCTGGGGGCGATTTGTTTGAAAAACTGTTTTTT.

Ten or more counts support this clonotype. V gene TRBV2 combines with J gene TRBJ2-1, with D unclear. Germline V gene data show CDR1 as SNHLY and CDR2 as FYNNEI. Deletions cut 5 bases from V and 10 bases from J, with 6 bases between. The CDR3 contains 10 residues. CDR3 amino acids: CASSFREQFF. The CDR3 bases are TGTGCCAGCAGTTTCCGCGAGCAGTTCTTC.

A few counts support this clonotype. The V and J genes are TRBV20-1 and TRBJ2-1; TRBD2 agrees at 8 bases. The CDR3 runs to 14 residues. Germline-derived CDR1 and CDR2 are DFQATT and SNEGSKA (reference sequence). The J segment lost 0 bases and the V segment lost 3 bases, leaving 1 base of the junction unmatched. The CDR3 reads CSARGTSSYNEQFF. The CDR3 DNA is TGCAGTGCTAGGGGGACTAGCTCCTACAATGAGCAGTTCTTC.

This clonotype has a count of ten or more. This sequence joins TRBV6-5 and TRBJ2-7; 8 bases line up with TRBD2. This CDR3 region has 16 residues. The germline CDR1 and CDR2 sequences are MNHEY and SVGAGI. Trimming removed 2 bases from V and 0 bases from J; junction bases left unmatched: 6. CDR3 coding DNA: TGTGCCAGCAGTTACCAGGGACTAGTAAGCTCCTACGAGCAGTACTTC. It is translated as CASSYQGLVSSYEQYF.

In this sample, this clonotype turned up many times. The rearrangement joins TRBV18 to TRBJ2-7, with 9 bases matching TRBD1. In germline, CDR1 is KGHSH, CDR2 LQKENI. The V segment lost 4 bases and the J segment 3 bases; nucleotides outside the gene matches: 1. The CDR3 is 13 amino acids. The CDR3 region has the DNA TGTGCCAGCTCACGGGGACAGGGCTACGAGCAGTACGTC. Its protein is CASSRGQGYEQYV.

This clonotype was seen at least ten times. V is TRBV6-2 or TRBV6-3 and J is TRBJ2-4; maybe TRBD1 (6 bases). The CDR3 has 15 amino acids. V lost 5 bases to trimming and J lost 2 bases, with 13 bases between them. Looked up from germline, CDR1 is MNHEY and CDR2 is SVGEGT. The CDR3 nucleotides are TGTGCCAGCAGTGAACAGGGTGGGTCCAAAAACATTCAGTACTTC. It encodes CASSEQGGSKNIQYF.

Ten or more counts support this clonotype. The chain has TRBV29-1 and TRBJ2-3; D unresolved. The CDR3 runs 13 residues. Germline loops: CDR1 SQVTM, CDR2 ANQGSEA. Trimming left V 2 bases short and J 0 bases short, with 6 bases between. In nucleotides, the CDR3 is TGCAGCGTTGAACAGGAAAGCACAGATACGCAGTATTTT. Translation: CSVEQESTDTQYF.

In this sample, this clonotype turned up a few times. The chain carries TRBV15 and TRBJ2-1; TRBD1 or TRBD2 may be the D gene (6 bases each). CDR1 and CDR2 from the germline V gene are LNHNV and YYDKDF (reference sequence). The CDR3 is 16 amino acids. V was pared by 1 base and J by 8 bases, with 18 bases between. The CDR3 sequence is CATSRGALGGSDEQFF. The DNA of the CDR3 is TGTGCCACCAGCAGAGGGGCCCTAGGGGGGTCCGATGAGCAGTTCTTC.

The chain carries TRBV6-4 and TRBJ2-1; 11 bases line up with TRBD2. CDR3 length equals 15 residues. The germline gives CDR1 MRHNA, CDR2 SNTAGT. The ends lost 3 bases at V and 9 bases at J; junction bases unmatched: 7. CDR3 region: CASSEETSGVGEQFF. The DNA for the CDR3 is TGTGCCAGCAGTGAAGAGACTAGCGGGGTGGGTGAGCAGTTCTTC.

This clonotype was detected ten times or more. The chain joins TRBV10-3 to TRBJ2-3; D unclear. CDR1 is ENHRY, CDR2 SYGVKD, per germline. The V gene lost 3 bases and the J gene lost 1 base, with 8 bases spanning the gap. The CDR3 extends over 14 amino acids. DNA for the CDR3: TGTGCCATCAGTGACGCGTGGCGCACAGATACGCAGTATTTT. The encoded protein is CAISDAWRTDTQYF.

This sequence joins TRBV20-1 and TRBJ2-3, with D unresolved. The CDR3 is 14 residues long. V shed 4 bases and J shed 5 bases, with 16 bases lying between them. Germline-derived CDR1 and CDR2 are DFQATT and SNEGSKA (reference sequence). CDR3 sequence reads: CSAIPLERQDTQYF. The CDR3 nucleotides are TGCAGTGCTATACCCCTAGAGCGCCAAGATACGCAGTATTTT.

This clonotype turned up a few times. This CDR3 is CASSVGTSGIQGEQFF. The DNA for the CDR3 is TGTGCCAGCAGCGTTGGGACTAGCGGGATTCAGGGTGAGCAGTTCTTC. This chain connects TRBV9 to TRBJ2-1; 13 nucleotides line up with TRBD2. Germline CDR1 SGDLS, CDR2 YYNGEE. The CDR3 has 16 amino acids. The V and J ends lost 2 bases and 9 bases, in that order; junction bases with no gene match: 8.